A single sample gave rise to the 6 T cell receptor beta chains below, sequenced in a study of blood T cell repertoires in COVID-19. The repertoire was sequenced with immunoSEQ multiplex PCR; TCRdb's copy has only in-frame clones and lacks some. The data show around 250,000 clones, 85% to 90% seen once. Material: peripheral blood. The receptor set was obtained from a woman in her seventies with active or convalescent COVID-19.

The J gene is TRBJ1-3, the V gene TRBV7-6, with 8 bases aligning to TRBD1. The V gene's germline CDR1 is SGHVS and CDR2 FNYEAQ. After removal of 4 bases from V and 4 bases from J, the junction contained 15 bases not matched to a gene. The length of the CDR3 is 18 residues. In DNA, the CDR3 is TGTGCCAGCAGCTCTGGACAGGGCTACTCATTCGGGGGAAACACCATATATTTT. Amino acid sequence: CASSSGQGYSFGGNTIYF.

The gene calls are TRBV27 and TRBJ1-1; perhaps TRBD1 as D (6 bases). The CDR3 loop spans 14 amino acids. Trimming shortened V by 6 bases and J by 10 bases, and 21 bases separated the two germline ends. Looked up from germline, CDR1 is MNHEY and CDR2 is SMNVEV (reference sequence). The CDR3 nucleotides read TGTGCCAGCAGCCCGACCTTGGGGGGGCGAGGAGCTTTCTTT. This gives the protein CASSPTLGGRGAFF.

The chain couples TRBV19 to TRBJ1-2, with a tentative D call TRBD1 (5 bases). V lost 6 bases to trimming and J lost 8 bases, with 19 bases between them. The CDR3 contains 14 residues. The germline CDR1 and CDR2 sequences are LNHDA and SQIVND (reference sequence). The CDR3, as DNA: TGTGCCAGTAGCAAAAGAGGGGACTTGAAGGGCTACACCTTC. Residues: CASSKRGDLKGYTF.

The gene calls are TRBV6-2 or TRBV6-3 and TRBJ2-7, with 7 nucleotides matching TRBD1. Germline trimming cut 6 bases from V and 3 bases from J; bases unmatched to any gene: 8. This CDR3 has 14 residues. From germline, CDR1 is MNHEY and CDR2 SVGEGT. CDR3 sequence (DNA): TGTGCCAGCAGCTGGGCGACAGGGCACTACGAGCAGTACTTC. Protein product: CASSWATGHYEQYF.

The chain uses TRBV29-1 and TRBJ2-2; D perhaps matches TRBD2 (6 bases). Per the germline V gene, CDR1 is SQVTM and CDR2 is ANQGSEA. The CDR3 consists of 14 residues. V shed 8 bases and J shed 4 bases, with 17 bases lying between them. The CDR3, as DNA: TGCAGCACTACGGGAGCTACCATCACCGGGGAGCTGTTTTTT. As protein: CSTTGATITGELFF.

The rearrangement uses TRBV19 and TRBJ1-5; 7 bases match TRBD1. Unmatched junction bases numbered 6, after V lost 6 bases and J lost 4 bases. The germline V gene has CDR1 LNHDA and CDR2 SQIVND (reference sequence). CDR3 length: 14 amino acids. The CDR3 protein is CASRSSGGNQPQHF. Here the CDR3 DNA reads TGTGCCAGTAGGTCGTCAGGGGGGAATCAGCCCCAGCATTTT.